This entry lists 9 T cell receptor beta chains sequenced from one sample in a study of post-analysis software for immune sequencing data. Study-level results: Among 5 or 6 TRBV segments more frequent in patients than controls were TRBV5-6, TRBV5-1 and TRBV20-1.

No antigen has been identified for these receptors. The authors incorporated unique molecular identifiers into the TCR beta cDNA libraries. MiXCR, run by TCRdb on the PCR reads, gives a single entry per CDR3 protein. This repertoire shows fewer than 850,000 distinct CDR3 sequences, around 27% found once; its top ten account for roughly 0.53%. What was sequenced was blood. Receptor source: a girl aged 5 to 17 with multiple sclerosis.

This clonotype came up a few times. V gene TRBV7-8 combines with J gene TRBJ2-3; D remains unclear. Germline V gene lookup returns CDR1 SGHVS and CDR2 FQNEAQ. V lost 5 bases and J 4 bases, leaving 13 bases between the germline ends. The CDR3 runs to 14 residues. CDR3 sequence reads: CASSRASRADTQYF. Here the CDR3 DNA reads TGTGCCAGCAGCAGGGCTTCCCGAGCAGATACGCAGTATTTT.

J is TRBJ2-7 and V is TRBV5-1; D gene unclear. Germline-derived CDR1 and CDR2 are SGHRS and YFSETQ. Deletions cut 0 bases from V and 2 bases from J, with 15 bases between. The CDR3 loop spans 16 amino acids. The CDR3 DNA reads TGCGCCAGCAGCTTGGCCTTGGGCGGAAAGACCTACGAGCAGTACTTC. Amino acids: CASSLALGGKTYEQYF.

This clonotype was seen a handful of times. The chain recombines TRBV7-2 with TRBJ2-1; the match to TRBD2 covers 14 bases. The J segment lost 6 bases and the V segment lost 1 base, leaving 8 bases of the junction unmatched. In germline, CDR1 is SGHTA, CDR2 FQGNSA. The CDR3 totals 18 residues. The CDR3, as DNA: TGTGCCAGCAGCTTAGGCCCCGGGACTAGCGGGAGCGGCAATGAGCAGTTCTTC. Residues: CASSLGPGTSGSGNEQFF.

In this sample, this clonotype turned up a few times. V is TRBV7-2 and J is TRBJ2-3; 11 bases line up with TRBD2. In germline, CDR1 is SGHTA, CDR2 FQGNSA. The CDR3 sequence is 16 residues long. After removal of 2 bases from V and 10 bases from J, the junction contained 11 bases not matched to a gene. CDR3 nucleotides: TGTGCCAGCAGCTTATGGGTTAGCGGGGGGGCCGTCCCGCAGTATTTT. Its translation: CASSLWVSGGAVPQYF.

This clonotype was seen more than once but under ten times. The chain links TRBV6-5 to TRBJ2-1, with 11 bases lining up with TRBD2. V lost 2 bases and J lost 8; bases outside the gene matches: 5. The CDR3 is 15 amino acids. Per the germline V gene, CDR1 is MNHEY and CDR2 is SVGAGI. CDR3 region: CASSYVAGGPHEQFF. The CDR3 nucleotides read TGTGCCAGCAGTTACGTAGCGGGAGGGCCCCATGAGCAGTTCTTC.

Written as DNA, the CDR3 is TGTGCCAGCAGCGAGTACAGGGTAGGTTCACCCCTCCACTTT. It encodes CASSEYRVGSPLHF. This chain connects TRBV9 to TRBJ1-6, with D possibly TRBD1 on 6 matching bases. The germline V gene has CDR1 SGDLS and CDR2 YYNGEE. The length of the CDR3 is 14 residues. Trimming took 3 bases from V and 9 from J, leaving 13 bases between them.

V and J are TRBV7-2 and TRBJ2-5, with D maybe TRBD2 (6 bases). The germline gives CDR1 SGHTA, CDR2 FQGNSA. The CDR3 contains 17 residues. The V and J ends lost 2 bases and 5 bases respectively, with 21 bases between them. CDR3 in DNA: TGTGCCAGCAGCTTAACCCCAGCGGGTAATGGCATGGAGACCCAGTACTTC. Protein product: CASSLTPAGNGMETQYF.

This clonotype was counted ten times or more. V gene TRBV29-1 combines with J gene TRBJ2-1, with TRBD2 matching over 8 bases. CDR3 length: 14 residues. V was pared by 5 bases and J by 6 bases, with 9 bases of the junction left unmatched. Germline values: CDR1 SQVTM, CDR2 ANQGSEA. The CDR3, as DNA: TGCAGCGTTTTATCGGGGGGGCCAGGCAATGAGCAGTTCTTC. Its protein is CSVLSGGPGNEQFF.

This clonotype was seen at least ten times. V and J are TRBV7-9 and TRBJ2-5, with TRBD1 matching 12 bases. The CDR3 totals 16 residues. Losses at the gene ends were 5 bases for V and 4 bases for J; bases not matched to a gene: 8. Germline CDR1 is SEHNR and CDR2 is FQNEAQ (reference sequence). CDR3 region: CASSERGQGARETQYF. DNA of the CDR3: TGTGCCAGCAGCGAAAGGGGACAGGGGGCGCGAGAGACCCAGTACTTC.